This TCR beta chain was recorded in a study of neurological immune-mediated disorders. Trimming stripped 2 bases from V and 9 bases from J, with 15 bases between. The CDR3 is 14 amino acids. Germline loops: CDR1 SGHTA, CDR2 FQGNSA. Whole-study results and caveats: Repertoires from 18 of 34 multiple sclerosis patients grouped phylogenetically into a related-CDR3 cluster, suggesting a possible signature.

Source material was 2 million unsorted PBMCs, stored at -80 °C in RNAlater. There are many counts of this clonotype. The antigen is undetermined. 5'RACE employing 10-nucleotide random UMIs yielded the cDNA. TCRdb re-called the 5' RACE reads through MiXCR, storing one row per CDR3 protein. Among tens of thousands of distinct CDR3 sequences listed, around 5.2% were seen once. Sequenced material: PBMCs. This TCR derives from a man between 18 and 29 years old with multiple sclerosis. The chain uses TRBV7-2 and TRBJ2-3; possibly TRBD1 or TRBD2 for D (5 bases each). As DNA, the CDR3 is TGTGCCAGCAGCTTAAGAGGGGTCCACGGGACGCAGTATTTT. This gives the protein CASSLRGVHGTQYF.